This T cell receptor (beta chain) appears in the sequencing data of a study of STAT3 mutations in large granular lymphocyte leukemia. General observations from the study: Every T-LGLL patient had at least one immunodominant TCRbeta clonotype. Treatment regimens differed across patients between samplings. After therapy, about 30% of the 18 patients switched clonotypes, all new clones STAT3 wild type. Persisting codominant clonotypes may have hidden a small pathogenic clone. Suggested: STAT3 mutation was not the ancestral event for these clonal expansions.

A word on this clone: Its antigen is unidentified.

Measured with immunoSEQ multiplex PCR; TCRdb has only the in-frame clones, and not every one. Of approximately 5,000 clones in the sample, roughly 80% were seen once. This CDR3 comprises 17 residues. Germline V gene data show CDR1 as MDHEN and CDR2 as SYDVKM. V dropped 0 bases and J dropped 6; count of bases not matched to a gene: 2. The chain joins TRBV28 to TRBJ2-2; 15 bases map to TRBD2. The sequencing sample was made of peripheral blood mononuclear cells. The TCR comes from a man aged 35 to 55 with T-cell large granular lymphocyte leukemia. Some clones in this sample may be carry-over from other donors' samples. CDR3 amino acids: CASSLWGLAGGPGELFF. As DNA, the CDR3 is TGTGCCAGCAGTTTATGGGGACTAGCGGGAGGTCCCGGGGAGCTGTTTTTT.